This T cell receptor beta chain is from a study of T cells after yellow fever vaccination. The wider study: SMART-Seq v4 Ultra Low Input served to prepare low-cell-number fractions.

Findings and caveats of the study: The presence of abundant clonotypes contaminating from the bulk population was possible in FACS-sorted repertoires.

The CDR3 sequence is 15 residues long. V gave up 6 bases and J gave up 2 bases, with 16 bases separating them. 5'RACE template switching added a universal primer site and UMIs to TCR cDNA. TCRdb used MiXCR to reprocess the 5' RACE reads, holding one entry per CDR3 protein. The data show a few hundred thousand distinct CDR3 sequences, about 17% seen once. This clonotype has just a few counts. The target antigen is unknown. The chain is built from TRBV12-3 or TRBV12-4 and TRBJ2-5; tentatively, D is TRBD2 (6 bases). The source material was PBMCs, sampled around 5 days after the first yellow fever vaccination. The sequence derives from a man aged 18 to 29 who received the YFV17D yellow fever vaccine. The CDR3 sequence: CASRGGRGSQETQYF. The CDR3 DNA reads as TGTGCCAGCAGGGGGGGAAGGGGAAGTCAAGAGACCCAGTACTTC.